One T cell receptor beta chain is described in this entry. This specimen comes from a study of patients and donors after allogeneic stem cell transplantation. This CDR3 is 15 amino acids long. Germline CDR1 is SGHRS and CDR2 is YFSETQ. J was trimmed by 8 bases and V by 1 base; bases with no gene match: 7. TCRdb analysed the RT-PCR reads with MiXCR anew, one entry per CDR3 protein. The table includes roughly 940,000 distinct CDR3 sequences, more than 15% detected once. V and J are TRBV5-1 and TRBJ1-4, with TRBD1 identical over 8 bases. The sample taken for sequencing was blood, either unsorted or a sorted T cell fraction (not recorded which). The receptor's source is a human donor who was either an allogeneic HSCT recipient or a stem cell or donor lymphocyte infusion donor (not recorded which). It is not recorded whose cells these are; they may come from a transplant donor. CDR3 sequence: CASSLMTGEGEKLFF. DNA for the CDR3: TGCGCCAGCAGCTTGATGACAGGGGAAGGGGAAAAACTGTTTTTT.